Below are 14 T cell receptor beta chains sequenced from a single sample in a study of human T cells and chemical hapten exposure (dated by TCRdb to the early 2020s). What the time point label conveys for this sample: pre-sensitization, week 0. What this sample's treatment or condition label stands for: therapeutic diphenylcyclopropenone sensitization with weekly scalp DPC. The library was made by RACE. The sample was run on a NextSeq 500. The public sequencing data were trimmed at Q25 with fastp and processed into clonotypes with MiXCR by TCRdb, which kept only in-frame beta chains. Each CDR3 protein appears once, grouped with its most common genes and DNA. This sample lists some 300,000 distinct CDR3 sequences; about 5% were detected once. The ten largest make up under 9.5% of the sample. Sequences were derived from whole blood, sampled in connection with sensitization to the hapten diphenylcyclopropenone (DPC). The receptors shown here come from a woman aged 18 to 35 with alopecia areata. Some clones in this sample may be carry-over from other donors' samples.

This clonotype was picked up a small number of times. The rearrangement uses TRBV7-3 and TRBJ1-1; 12 bases are shared with TRBD1. Germline V CDR1 and CDR2: SGHTA, FQGTGA. J was trimmed by 4 bases and V by 4 bases; bases with no gene match: 10. This CDR3 spans 17 amino acids. The CDR3 DNA reads as TGTGCCAGCAGCTCAACCGGGACAGGGGGCCTGAGCACTGAAGCTTTCTTT. Protein: CASSSTGTGGLSTEAFF.

This clonotype appeared a few times. This chain connects TRBV6-2 or TRBV6-3 to TRBJ1-5; D not resolved. The CDR3 covers 14 residues. Deletions cut 4 bases from V and 7 bases from J, with 14 bases between. Germline CDR1 is MNHEY and CDR2 is SVGEGT. The CDR3 sequence is CASSSQLEGQPQHF. DNA for the CDR3: TGTGCCAGCAGTTCCCAATTAGAGGGACAGCCCCAGCATTTT.

This clonotype was seen many times. J is TRBJ1-2 and V is TRBV7-2; no firm D call. There are 13 residues in the CDR3. V lost 5 bases and J lost 6, with 13 bases in between. Per germline, CDR1 SGHTA and CDR2 FQGNSA. The chain's CDR3 is CASSREQADGYTF. As DNA, the CDR3 is TGTGCCAGCAGCCGGGAGCAGGCAGATGGCTACACCTTC.

This clonotype was observed a handful of times. The rearrangement uses TRBV27 and TRBJ1-2; D gene unclear. Trimming left V 7 bases short and J 4 bases short, with 13 bases between. Germline loops: CDR1 MNHEY, CDR2 SMNVEV (reference sequence). The CDR3 has 13 amino acids. The CDR3 DNA sequence: TGTGCCAGCATTATTAGGCATCTCTATGGCTACACCTTC. Amino acid sequence: CASIIRHLYGYTF.

This clonotype was recorded at least ten times. The J gene is TRBJ1-5, the V gene TRBV21-1. TRBV21-1 is termed a pseudogene. The CDR3 is 18 residues long. The CDR3 nucleotides read TGTGCCAGCAGCTTCCTCACGGGTAAGGGAGCCAGCAATCAGCCCCAGCATTTT. Translating gives CASSFLTGKGASNQPQHF.

This chain connects TRBV10-3 to TRBJ1-6; D unclear. This CDR3 region has 15 residues. Germline CDR1 and CDR2: ENHRY and SYGVKD. V was cut by 4 bases and J by 0 bases, with 7 bases left in between. The CDR3 loop is CAISVGSSYNSPLHF. Here the CDR3 DNA reads TGTGCCATCAGTGTAGGGAGCTCCTATAATTCACCCCTCCACTTT.

This clonotype was seen more than once but under ten times. CDR3 nucleotides: TGTGCCAGCAGTTTAAACAGTCCCAATCAGCCCCAGCATTTT. This sequence encodes CASSLNSPNQPQHF. The chain employs TRBV27 and TRBJ1-5; no clear D gene. The CDR3 contains 14 residues. V was shortened by 2 bases and J by 3 bases, with 8 bases between the two germline ends. Germline V lookup: CDR1 MNHEY, CDR2 SMNVEV (reference sequence).

This clonotype was recorded at least ten times. The rearrangement links TRBV7-9 to TRBJ1-1; TRBD1 might be the D (5 bases). V was clipped by 4 bases and J by 8 bases, with 11 bases between them. The germline gives CDR1 SEHNR, CDR2 FQNEAQ (reference sequence). There are 12 residues in the CDR3. CDR3 nucleotides: TGTGCCAGCAGCTCGAGGGGATTCGAAGCTTTCTTT. This sequence encodes CASSSRGFEAFF.

This clonotype was picked up a small number of times. V and J are TRBV6-6 and TRBJ1-5; D uncertain. Germline assignment: CDR1 MNHNY and CDR2 SVGAGI (reference sequence). The CDR3 contains 16 residues. Trimming cost V 6 bases and J 0 bases, with 15 bases left between them. The CDR3 DNA is TGTGCCAGCAGGCTCCCCCAGCTAGATAGCAATCAGCCCCAGCATTTT. Amino acids: CASRLPQLDSNQPQHF.

The chain carries TRBV6-1 and TRBJ1-5, with D unclear. Germline V gene data show CDR1 as MNHNS and CDR2 as SASEGT. This CDR3 is 14 amino acids long. The V and J ends lost 8 bases and 2 bases respectively, with 13 bases between them. The CDR3 DNA reads as TGTGCCAGCCTGGCTTTTTGGGGCAATCAGCCCCAGCATTTT. Translation: CASLAFWGNQPQHF.

The table lists this clonotype with a few counts. The chain joins TRBV18 to TRBJ2-5; D unclear. Looked up from germline, CDR1 is KGHSH and CDR2 is LQKENI. Trimming shortened V by 1 base and J by 5 bases, and 8 bases separated the two germline ends. The CDR3 contains 13 residues. CDR3 DNA: TGTGCCAGCTCACCACAGGGCCGGGAGACCCAGTACTTC. This codes for CASSPQGRETQYF.

The sample holds a few counts of this clonotype. The chain has TRBV7-8 and TRBJ2-4; D remains ambiguous. The CDR3 has 15 residues. Germline CDR1 is SGHVS and CDR2 is FQNEAQ. Trimming removed 1 base at V and 0 bases at J, with 7 bases between. The CDR3 is CASSLVSLAKNIQYF. CDR3 in DNA: TGTGCCAGCAGCTTAGTTAGCCTAGCCAAAAACATTCAGTACTTC.

This clonotype came up a few times. The genes are TRBV2 and TRBJ1-1; D gene ambiguous. Germline V gene data show CDR1 as SNHLY and CDR2 as FYNNEI. V lost 1 base and J lost 5, with 8 bases in between. CDR3 length equals 13 residues. The CDR3 here is CASSEDGTTEAFF. The CDR3 DNA is TGTGCCAGCAGTGAAGACGGCACAACTGAAGCTTTCTTT.

The rearrangement joins TRBV15 to TRBJ2-5, with TRBD1 matching over 10 bases. After removal of 3 bases from V and 5 bases from J, the junction contained 6 bases not matched to a gene. Germline loops: CDR1 LNHNV, CDR2 YYDKDF (reference sequence). The CDR3 has 15 amino acids. This chain's CDR3 is CATSRGTGVQETQYF. For the CDR3, the DNA is TGTGCCACCAGCAGGGGGACAGGGGTCCAGGAGACCCAGTACTTC.